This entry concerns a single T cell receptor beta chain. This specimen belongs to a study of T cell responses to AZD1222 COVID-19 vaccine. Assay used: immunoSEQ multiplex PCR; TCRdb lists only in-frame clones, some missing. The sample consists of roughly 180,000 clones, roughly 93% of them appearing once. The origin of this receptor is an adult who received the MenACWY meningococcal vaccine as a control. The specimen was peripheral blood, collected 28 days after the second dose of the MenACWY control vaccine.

CDR3 sequence: CASSLEVTAGRAKNIQYF. For the CDR3, the DNA is TGTGCCAGCAGCTTAGAAGTAACAGCAGGGCGAGCCAAAAACATTCAGTACTTC. The chain joins TRBV7-2 to TRBJ2-4; TRBD1 might be the D (5 bases). The CDR3 extends over 18 amino acids. The V end lost 1 base, the J end lost 0 bases, and 16 bases lay between the germline ends. Germline CDR1 and CDR2: SGHTA and FQGNSA.